This passage covers 22 T cell receptor beta chains from one sample sequenced in a study of CD8+ T cells in alopecia areata. Treatment specified: oral pan-JAK inhibitor, 5-10 mg twice daily. cDNA prepared by RNA extraction and subsequent reverse transcription served as the template for sequencing. Generated by immunoSEQ multiplex PCR, the TCRdb table keeps only in-frame clones and is missing some. This table holds about 200,000 clones, less than 70% found once. The specimen comprised CD4+ T cells sorted from blood, sampled around week 50, from a patient treated with tofacitinib. These receptors were obtained from a human donor with alopecia areata.

The gene calls are TRBV25-1 and TRBJ1-2, with TRBD1 matching over 9 bases. The germline V gene has CDR1 MGHDK and CDR2 SYGVNS. This CDR3 has 14 amino acids. V lost 6 bases and J lost 7; bases outside the gene matches: 9. CDR3 coding DNA: TGTGCCAGCAGGGACACAGGGGGCGCAAGTGGCTACACCTTC. It codes for CASRDTGGASGYTF.

V usage is TRBV9 and J usage is TRBJ2-3; D remains unclear. This CDR3 comprises 14 residues. V lost 2 bases and J 0 bases, leaving 7 bases between the germline ends. Germline V CDR1 and CDR2: SGDLS, YYNGEE. The CDR3 DNA sequence: TGTGCCAGCAGCGTCTCTACTAGCACAGATACGCAGTATTTT. It encodes CASSVSTSTDTQYF.

The gene calls are TRBV29-1 and TRBJ1-1; 10 nucleotides match TRBD1. Germline trimming cut 5 bases from V and 0 bases from J; bases unmatched to any gene: 3. The germline CDR1 and CDR2 sequences are SQVTM and ANQGSEA. The length of the CDR3 is 14 residues. The CDR3 sequence: CSVPGQGLNTEAFF. CDR3 DNA sequence: TGCAGCGTTCCGGGACAGGGGTTGAACACTGAAGCTTTCTTT.

This clone was observed a handful of times. The gene calls are TRBV15 and TRBJ2-1, with 8 bases that match TRBD2. Germline CDR1 and CDR2: LNHNV and YYDKDF (reference sequence). This CDR3 has 14 amino acids. V lost 4 bases to trimming and J lost 4 bases; unmatched junction nucleotides: 3. CDR3 sequence reads: CATSIVAGYNEQFF. CDR3 DNA sequence: TGTGCCACCAGCATCGTAGCGGGATACAATGAGCAGTTCTTC.

The genes are TRBV5-6 and TRBJ1-2; D uncertain. Trimming cost V 3 bases and J 2 bases, with 14 bases left between them. This CDR3 is 15 amino acids long. Germline CDR1 and CDR2: SGHDT and YYEEEE. This CDR3 reads CASSSVLLPNYGYTF. The CDR3 DNA follows: TGTGCCAGCAGCTCGGTCCTACTCCCAAACTATGGCTACACCTTC.

The CDR3 loop reads CSVEDPGTAYEQYF. The CDR3 nucleotides are TGCAGCGTTGAAGACCCCGGGACAGCCTACGAGCAGTACTTC. This chain connects TRBV29-1 to TRBJ2-7; 7 bases line up with TRBD1. Germline CDR1 reads SQVTM; CDR2 reads ANQGSEA. J was trimmed by 2 bases and V by 0 bases; bases with no gene match: 4. The CDR3 is 14 amino acids.

V usage is TRBV9 and J usage is TRBJ1-6, with D perhaps matching TRBD1 (5 bases). CDR1 is SGDLS and CDR2 is YYNGEE in the germline V gene. V was clipped by 4 bases and J by 7 bases, with 15 bases between them. This CDR3 spans 15 amino acids. The CDR3 here is CASSPSSGTNSPLHF. CDR3 coding DNA: TGTGCCAGCAGCCCATCCTCAGGGACGAATTCACCCCTCCACTTT.

This clone was counted a few times. At the DNA level, this CDR3 is encoded by other sequences in the same sample as well. The chain joins TRBV29-1 to TRBJ2-3, with 8 positions matching TRBD2. Germline V gene sequence: CDR1 SQVTM, CDR2 ANQGSEA. V dropped 4 bases and J dropped 0; count of bases not matched to a gene: 6. The CDR3 consists of 15 residues. The CDR3 coding sequence is TGCAGCGTTGTGGGAAGCGGGGGAAGCACAGATACGCAGTATTTT. It codes for CSVVGSGGSTDTQYF.

CDR3 amino acids: CASSPGTAGLGYGYTF. The DNA for the CDR3 is TGCGCCAGCAGCCCCGGGACCGCGGGCTTGGGTTATGGCTACACCTTC. The chain employs TRBV5-1 and TRBJ1-2; D is possibly TRBD1 (5 bases). From germline, CDR1 is SGHRS and CDR2 YFSETQ. Trimming left V 4 bases short and J 5 bases short, with 21 bases between. The CDR3 has 16 residues.

This clone was observed a few times. V and J are TRBV18 and TRBJ2-5; D unclear. The CDR3 sequence is 14 residues long. Germline V gene lookup returns CDR1 KGHSH and CDR2 LQKENI. Trimming pared 1 base from V and 0 bases from J, leaving 6 bases between. The CDR3 here is CASSPQSHQETQYF. In DNA form, the CDR3 reads TGTGCCAGCTCACCACAAAGTCACCAAGAGACCCAGTACTTC.

The V and J genes are TRBV29-1 and TRBJ1-1; perhaps TRBD1 as D (5 bases). The CDR3 runs 13 residues. Between the trimmed V and J ends, which lost 5 bases and 1 base, there was a span of 11 bases. In germline, CDR1 is SQVTM, CDR2 ANQGSEA. This CDR3 reads CSVSTERNTEAFF. DNA of the CDR3: TGCAGCGTTTCGACAGAGAGGAACACTGAAGCTTTCTTT. The variable domain in full, with the rest retrieved from reference TRBV29-1 and TRBJ1-1, is SAVISQKPSRDICQRGTSLTIQCQVDSQVTMMFWYRQQPGQSLTLIATANQGSEATYESGFVIDKFPISRPNLTFSTLTVSNMSPEDSSIYLCSVSTERNTEAFFGQGTRLTVV.

The chain is built from TRBV29-1 and TRBJ2-3; the D is unclear. The V gene lost 8 bases and the J gene lost 2 bases, with 8 bases spanning the gap. This CDR3 has 11 amino acids. Germline lookup yields CDR1 SQVTM and CDR2 ANQGSEA. The CDR3: CSLLNTDTQYF. The CDR3 coding sequence is TGCAGCTTACTTAACACAGATACGCAGTATTTT.

The V and J genes are TRBV29-1 and TRBJ1-1; no definite D call. CDR1 is SQVTM, CDR2 ANQGSEA, per germline. The CDR3 has 13 residues. Trimming stripped 3 bases from V and 10 bases from J, with 18 bases between. The DNA of the CDR3 is TGCAGCGTTGATGGAGACATGAAAGTAGGAGCTTTCTTT. This gives the protein CSVDGDMKVGAFF.

The V gene is TRBV30, the J gene TRBJ1-6; possibly TRBD1 for D (5 bases). Germline lookup yields CDR1 GTSNPN and CDR2 SVGIG (reference sequence). V lost 5 bases to trimming and J lost 7 bases, with 12 bases between them. The CDR3 is 13 residues long. CDR3 DNA sequence: TGTGCCTGGGCTGACAGCAGAAATTCACCCCTCCACTTT. Translated, it gives CAWADSRNSPLHF.

The rearrangement links TRBV4-3 to TRBJ2-5; 10 positions match TRBD1. CDR1 is LGHNA and CDR2 is YSLEER in the germline V gene. The CDR3 sequence is 15 residues long. The junction had 4 bases not matched to a gene; V was cut back by 1 base and J by 5 bases. CDR3 amino acids: CASSQGTGGTETQYF. The CDR3 coding sequence is TGCGCCAGCAGCCAAGGGACAGGGGGTACGGAGACCCAGTACTTC.

This chain connects TRBV7-2 to TRBJ2-3; the match to TRBD1 covers 7 bases. V was clipped by 6 bases and J by 2 bases; unmatched bases: 11. The CDR3 extends over 16 amino acids. CDR1 and CDR2 from the germline V gene are SGHTA and FQGNSA. The CDR3 sequence is CASRGSQGSSTDTQYF. The CDR3 DNA is TGTGCCAGCAGAGGGTCACAGGGGTCGTCCACAGATACGCAGTATTTT.

Points on this clone: The DNA is omitted, as the CDR3 cannot be located on it reliably, and the CDR3 follows TCRdb's listing. The V gene is TRBV27, the J gene TRBJ1-1; the table's D gene call, TRBD1, was not cross checked with the DNA. Germline CDR1 and CDR2: MNHEY and SMNVEV (reference sequence). Both ends counted, the CDR3 spans 16 residues. The CDR3 sequence: CASSTSGQGMNTEAFF.

In its sample, this clone was seen a few times. CDR3 amino acids: CASSIRGDQAKNIQYF. CDR3 sequence (DNA): TGTGCCAGTAGTATTCGAGGGGATCAGGCCAAAAACATTCAGTACTTC. The rearrangement uses TRBV19 and TRBJ2-4; D might be TRBD1 or TRBD2, each matching 5 bases. CDR3 size: 16 residues. The ends were cut back, 3 bases at V and 1 base at J, with 13 bases in the middle. Germline V gene sequence: CDR1 LNHDA, CDR2 SQIVND (reference sequence).

The chain joins TRBV4-3 to TRBJ2-7; a weak D match, TRBD1 (5 bases). Germline V gene data show CDR1 as LGHNA and CDR2 as YSLEER. V dropped 4 bases and J dropped 6 bases, with 13 bases sitting between them. The CDR3 loop spans 13 amino acids. This CDR3 is CASSRLQGSEQYF. The CDR3 coding sequence is TGCGCCAGCAGCCGACTTCAGGGTTCCGAGCAGTACTTC.

The V gene is TRBV2, the J gene TRBJ1-6; a possible D gene is TRBD1 (6 bases). Trimming removed 6 bases at V and 7 bases at J, with 10 bases between. Germline lookup yields CDR1 SNHLY and CDR2 FYNNEI. The CDR3 length is 13 residues. CDR3 protein: CASSGDTNSPLHF. The CDR3, as DNA: TGTGCCAGCAGCGGGGACACAAATTCACCCCTCCACTTT.

The chain employs TRBV15 and TRBJ2-1; D not certain. CDR3 length equals 13 residues. CDR1 is LNHNV, CDR2 YYDKDF, per germline (reference sequence). Trimming took 0 bases from V and 8 from J, leaving 8 bases between them. CDR3 sequence (DNA): TGTGCCACCAGCAGAGATCCCGTGGATGAGCAGTTCTTC. Its translation: CATSRDPVDEQFF.

J is TRBJ2-2 and V is TRBV7-2, with no clear D. This CDR3 is built from 13 residues. Trimming pared 3 bases from V and 5 bases from J, leaving 7 bases between. From germline, CDR1 is SGHTA and CDR2 FQGNSA. The CDR3 DNA sequence: TGTGCCAGCAGCTTTAGTTATACCGGGGAGCTGTTTTTT. This sequence encodes CASSFSYTGELFF. Full variable domain (remainder filled in from reference TRBV7-2 and TRBJ2-2): GAGVSQSPSNKVTEKGKDVELRCDPISGHTALYWYRQSLGQGLEFLIYFQGNSAPDKSGLPSDRFSAERTGGSVSTLTIQRTQQEDSAVYLCASSFSYTGELFFGEGSRLTVL.